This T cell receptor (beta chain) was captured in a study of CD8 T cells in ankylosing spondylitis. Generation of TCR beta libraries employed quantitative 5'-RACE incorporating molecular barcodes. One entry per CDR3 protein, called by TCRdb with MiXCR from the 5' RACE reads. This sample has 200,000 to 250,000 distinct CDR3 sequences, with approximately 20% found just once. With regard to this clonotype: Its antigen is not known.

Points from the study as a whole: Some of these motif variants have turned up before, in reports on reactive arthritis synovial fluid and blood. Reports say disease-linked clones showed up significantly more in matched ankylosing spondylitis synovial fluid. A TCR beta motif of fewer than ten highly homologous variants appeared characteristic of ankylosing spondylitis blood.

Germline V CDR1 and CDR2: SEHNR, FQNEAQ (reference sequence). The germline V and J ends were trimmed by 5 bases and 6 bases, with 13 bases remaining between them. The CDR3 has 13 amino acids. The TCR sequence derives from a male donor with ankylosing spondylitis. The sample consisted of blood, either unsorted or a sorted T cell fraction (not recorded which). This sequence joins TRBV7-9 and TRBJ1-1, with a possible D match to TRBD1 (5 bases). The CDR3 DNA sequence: TGTGCCAGCAGCCATACAGGTGCCCCTGAAGCTTTCTTT. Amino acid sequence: CASSHTGAPEAFF.